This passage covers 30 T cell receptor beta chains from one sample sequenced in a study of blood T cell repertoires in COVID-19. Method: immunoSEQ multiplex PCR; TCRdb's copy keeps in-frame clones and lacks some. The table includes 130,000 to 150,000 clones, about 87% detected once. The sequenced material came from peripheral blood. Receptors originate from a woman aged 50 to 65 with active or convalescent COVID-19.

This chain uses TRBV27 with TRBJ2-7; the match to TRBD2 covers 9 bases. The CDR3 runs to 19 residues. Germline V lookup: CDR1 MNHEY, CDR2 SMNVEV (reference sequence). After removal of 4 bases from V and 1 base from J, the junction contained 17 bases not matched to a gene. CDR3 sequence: CASSSSPGTSNLRSYEQYF. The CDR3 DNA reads TGTGCCAGCAGTTCCTCACCCGGGACTAGCAATTTAAGGTCCTACGAGCAGTACTTC.

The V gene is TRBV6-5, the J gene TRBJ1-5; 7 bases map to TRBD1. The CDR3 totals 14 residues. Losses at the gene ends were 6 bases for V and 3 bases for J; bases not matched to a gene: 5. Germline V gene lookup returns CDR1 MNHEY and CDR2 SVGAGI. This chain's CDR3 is CASSPGQANQPQHF. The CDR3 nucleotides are TGTGCCAGCAGCCCAGGACAGGCCAATCAGCCCCAGCATTTT.

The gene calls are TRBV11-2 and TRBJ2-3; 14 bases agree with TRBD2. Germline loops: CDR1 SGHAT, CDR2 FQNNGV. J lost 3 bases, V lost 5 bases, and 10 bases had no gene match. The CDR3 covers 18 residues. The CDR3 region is CASSQTSGRARGTDTQYF. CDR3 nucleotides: TGTGCCAGCAGCCAGACTAGCGGGAGGGCAAGAGGGACAGATACGCAGTATTTT. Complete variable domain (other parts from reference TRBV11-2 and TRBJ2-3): EAGVAQSPRYKIIEKRQSVAFWCNPISGHATLYWYQQILGQGPKLLIQFQNNGVVDDSQLPKDRFSAERLKGVDSTLKIQPAKLEDSAVYLCASSQTSGRARGTDTQYFGPGTRLTVL.

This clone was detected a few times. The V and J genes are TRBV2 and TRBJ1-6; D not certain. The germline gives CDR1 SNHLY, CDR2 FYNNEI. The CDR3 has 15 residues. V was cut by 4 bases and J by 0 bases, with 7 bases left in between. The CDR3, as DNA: TGTGCCAGCAGTGCGAGGGACTCCTATAATTCACCCCTCCACTTT. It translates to CASSARDSYNSPLHF.

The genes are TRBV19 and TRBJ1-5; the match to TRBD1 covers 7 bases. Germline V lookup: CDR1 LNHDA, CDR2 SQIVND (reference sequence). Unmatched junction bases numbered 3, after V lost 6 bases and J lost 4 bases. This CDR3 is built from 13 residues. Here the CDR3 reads CASRSGQNQPQHF. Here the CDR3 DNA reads TGTGCCAGTAGGTCGGGACAGAATCAGCCCCAGCATTTT.

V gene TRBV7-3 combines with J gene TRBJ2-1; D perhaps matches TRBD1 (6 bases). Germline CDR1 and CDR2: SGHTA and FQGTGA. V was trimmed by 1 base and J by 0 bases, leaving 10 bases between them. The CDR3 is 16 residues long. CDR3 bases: TGTGCCAGCAGCTTAAACGGACAGATCTCCTACAATGAGCAGTTCTTC. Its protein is CASSLNGQISYNEQFF. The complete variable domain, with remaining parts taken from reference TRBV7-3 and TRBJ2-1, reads GAGVSQTPSNKVTEKGKYVELRCDPISGHTALYWYRQSLGQGPEFLIYFQGTGAADDSGLPNDRFFAVRPEGSVSTLKIQRTERGDSAVYLCASSLNGQISYNEQFFGPGTRLTVL.

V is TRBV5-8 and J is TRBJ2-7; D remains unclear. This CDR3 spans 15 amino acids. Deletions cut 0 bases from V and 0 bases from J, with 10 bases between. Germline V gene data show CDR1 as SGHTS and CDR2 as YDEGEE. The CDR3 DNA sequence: TGTGCCAGCAGCTTGGTTCCACAGCTCTCCTACGAGCAGTACTTC. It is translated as CASSLVPQLSYEQYF.

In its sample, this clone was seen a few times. The CDR3 reads CASSYQGNQPQHF. CDR3 sequence (DNA): TGTGCCAGCAGCTACCAGGGGAATCAGCCCCAGCATTTT. The chain has TRBV7-2 and TRBJ1-5, with D tentatively TRBD1 (6 bases). The CDR3 has 13 residues. Germline values: CDR1 SGHTA, CDR2 FQGNSA. Trimming took 4 bases from V and 4 from J, leaving 8 bases between them.

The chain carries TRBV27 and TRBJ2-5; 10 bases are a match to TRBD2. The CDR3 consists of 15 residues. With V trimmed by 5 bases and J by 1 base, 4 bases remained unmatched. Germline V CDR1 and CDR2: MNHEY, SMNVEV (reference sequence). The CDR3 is CASSPRLAGQETQYF. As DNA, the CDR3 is TGTGCCAGCAGTCCACGACTAGCGGGCCAAGAGACCCAGTACTTC.

CDR3 coding DNA: TGTGCCAGCAGCGTTCAGCCCCTAGCCACAGATACGCAGTATTTT. Amino acid sequence: CASSVQPLATDTQYF. The chain uses TRBV9 and TRBJ2-3, with D perhaps TRBD2 (5 bases). CDR3 length: 15 amino acids. The V gene's germline CDR1 is SGDLS and CDR2 YYNGEE. V gave up 2 bases and J gave up 2 bases, with 12 bases separating them.

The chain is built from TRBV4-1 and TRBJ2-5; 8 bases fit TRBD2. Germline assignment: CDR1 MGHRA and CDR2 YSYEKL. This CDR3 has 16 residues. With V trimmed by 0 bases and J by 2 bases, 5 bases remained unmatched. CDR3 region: CASSQDLAGGQETQYF. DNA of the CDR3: TGCGCCAGCAGCCAAGATCTGGCGGGGGGTCAAGAGACCCAGTACTTC.

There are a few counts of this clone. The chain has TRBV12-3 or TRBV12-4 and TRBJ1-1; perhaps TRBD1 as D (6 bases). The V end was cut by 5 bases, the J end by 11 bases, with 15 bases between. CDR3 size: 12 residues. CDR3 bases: TGTGCCAGCAGTAACCCGACAGGTACGGCTTTCTTT. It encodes CASSNPTGTAFF.

The CDR3 protein is CASSFGRTMLYNEQFF. Here the CDR3 DNA reads TGTGCCAGCAGTTTCGGTAGGACTATGTTATACAATGAGCAGTTCTTC. The rearrangement links TRBV28 to TRBJ2-1; possibly TRBD2 for D (6 bases). The V and J ends lost 3 bases and 4 bases respectively, with 16 bases between them. Germline V CDR1 and CDR2: MDHEN, SYDVKM. This CDR3 is built from 16 residues. The whole variable domain, filled in from reference TRBV28 and TRBJ2-1, reads DVKVTQSSRYLVKRTGEKVFLECVQDMDHENMFWYRQDPGLGLRLIYFSYDVKMKEKGDIPEGYSVSREKKERFSLILESASTNQTSMYLCASSFGRTMLYNEQFFGPGTRLTVL.

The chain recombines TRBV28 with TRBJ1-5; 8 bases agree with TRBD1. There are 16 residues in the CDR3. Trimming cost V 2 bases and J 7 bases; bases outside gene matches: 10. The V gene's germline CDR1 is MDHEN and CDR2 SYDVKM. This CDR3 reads CASSLRRTGTGQPQHF. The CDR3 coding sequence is TGTGCCAGCAGTTTACGAAGGACAGGGACGGGACAGCCCCAGCATTTT.

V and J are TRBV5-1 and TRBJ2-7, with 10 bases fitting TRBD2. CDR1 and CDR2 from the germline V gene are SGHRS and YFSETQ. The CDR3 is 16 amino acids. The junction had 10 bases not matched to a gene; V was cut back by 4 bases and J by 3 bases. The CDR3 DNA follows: TGCGCCAGCAGCCCGGGACGGGGACTAGCGAACTACGAGCAGTACTTC. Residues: CASSPGRGLANYEQYF.

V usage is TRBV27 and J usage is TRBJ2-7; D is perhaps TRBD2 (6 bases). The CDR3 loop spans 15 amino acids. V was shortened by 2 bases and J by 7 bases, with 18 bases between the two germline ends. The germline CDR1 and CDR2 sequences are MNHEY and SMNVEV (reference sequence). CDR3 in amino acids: CASSLAAREVGEQYF. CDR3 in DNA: TGTGCCAGCAGTTTAGCCGCAAGGGAGGTGGGGGAGCAGTACTTC.

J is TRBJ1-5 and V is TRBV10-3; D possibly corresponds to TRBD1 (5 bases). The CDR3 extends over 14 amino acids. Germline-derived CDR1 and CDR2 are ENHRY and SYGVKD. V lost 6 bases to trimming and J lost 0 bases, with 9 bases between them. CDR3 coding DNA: TGTGCCATCAGCCAGGGCACTAGCAATCAGCCCCAGCATTTT. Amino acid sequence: CAISQGTSNQPQHF.

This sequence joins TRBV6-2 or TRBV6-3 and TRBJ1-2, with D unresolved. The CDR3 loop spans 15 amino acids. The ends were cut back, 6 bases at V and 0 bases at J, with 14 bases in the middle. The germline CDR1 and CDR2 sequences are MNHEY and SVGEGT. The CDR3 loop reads CASSTPTGANYGYTF. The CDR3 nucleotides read TGTGCCAGCAGCACGCCAACCGGAGCTAACTATGGCTACACCTTC.

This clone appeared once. This CDR3 is CASTGAETYGYTF. CDR3 in DNA: TGTGCCTCGACAGGGGCGGAAACCTATGGCTACACCTTC. The V gene is TRBV30, the J gene TRBJ1-2, with TRBD1 matching 8 bases. The length of the CDR3 is 13 residues. Germline CDR1 GTSNPN, CDR2 SVGIG (reference sequence). After removal of 7 bases from V and 4 bases from J, the junction contained 8 bases not matched to a gene.

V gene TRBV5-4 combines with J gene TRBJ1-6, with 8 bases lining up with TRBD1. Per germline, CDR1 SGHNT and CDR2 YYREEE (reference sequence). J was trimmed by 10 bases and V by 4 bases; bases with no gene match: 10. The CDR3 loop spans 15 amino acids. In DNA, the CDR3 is TGTGCCAGCAGCCCAAATCAGGGGGCAGGATCACCCCTCCACTTT. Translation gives CASSPNQGAGSPLHF.

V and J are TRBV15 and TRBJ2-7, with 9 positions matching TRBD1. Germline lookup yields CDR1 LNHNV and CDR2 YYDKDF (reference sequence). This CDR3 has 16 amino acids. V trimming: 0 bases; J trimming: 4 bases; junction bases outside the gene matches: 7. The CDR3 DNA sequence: TGTGCCACCAGCAGAGATGGAGGACAGGGGCGATACGAGCAGTACTTC. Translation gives CATSRDGGQGRYEQYF.

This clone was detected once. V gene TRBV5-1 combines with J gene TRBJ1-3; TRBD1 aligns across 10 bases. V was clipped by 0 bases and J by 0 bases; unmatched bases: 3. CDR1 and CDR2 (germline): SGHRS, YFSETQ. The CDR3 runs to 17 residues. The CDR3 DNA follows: TGCGCCAGCAGCTTGGGGGACAGGGGCCACTCTGGAAACACCATATATTTT. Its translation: CASSLGDRGHSGNTIYF.

CDR3: CASSWAGTVGTDTQYF. CDR3 sequence (DNA): TGTGCCAGCAGTTGGGCCGGGACAGTGGGGACAGATACGCAGTATTTT. The chain is built from TRBV6-5 and TRBJ2-3; 7 bases match TRBD1. The germline V gene has CDR1 MNHEY and CDR2 SVGAGI. Germline trimming cut 4 bases from V and 3 bases from J; bases unmatched to any gene: 10. CDR3 size: 16 residues.

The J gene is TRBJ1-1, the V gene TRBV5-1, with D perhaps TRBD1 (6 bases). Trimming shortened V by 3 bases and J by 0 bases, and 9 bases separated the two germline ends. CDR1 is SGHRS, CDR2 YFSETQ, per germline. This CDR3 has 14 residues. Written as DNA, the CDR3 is TGCGCCAGCAGCTCGGGGGGCATGAACACTGAAGCTTTCTTT. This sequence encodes CASSSGGMNTEAFF.

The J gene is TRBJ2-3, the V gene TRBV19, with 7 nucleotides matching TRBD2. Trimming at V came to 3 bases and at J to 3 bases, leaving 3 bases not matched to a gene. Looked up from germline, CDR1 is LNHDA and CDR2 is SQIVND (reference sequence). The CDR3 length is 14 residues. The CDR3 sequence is CASSIGLVTDTQYF. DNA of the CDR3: TGTGCCAGTAGTATCGGACTAGTTACAGATACGCAGTATTTT.

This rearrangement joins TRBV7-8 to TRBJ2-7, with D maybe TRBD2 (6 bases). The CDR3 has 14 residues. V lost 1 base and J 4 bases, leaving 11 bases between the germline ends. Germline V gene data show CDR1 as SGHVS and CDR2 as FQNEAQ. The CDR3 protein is CASSLETAGYEQYF. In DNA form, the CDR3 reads TGTGCCAGCAGCTTAGAGACCGCGGGGTACGAGCAGTACTTC.

This CDR3 is CASSLWSGSSNEQFF. CDR3 sequence (DNA): TGTGCCAGCAGCCTTTGGAGCGGCTCTTCAAATGAGCAGTTCTTC. The chain recombines TRBV9 with TRBJ2-1, with a tentative D call TRBD2 (5 bases). Trimming removed 4 bases from V and 7 bases from J, with 18 bases in between. This CDR3 has 15 residues. CDR1 is SGDLS, CDR2 YYNGEE, per germline.

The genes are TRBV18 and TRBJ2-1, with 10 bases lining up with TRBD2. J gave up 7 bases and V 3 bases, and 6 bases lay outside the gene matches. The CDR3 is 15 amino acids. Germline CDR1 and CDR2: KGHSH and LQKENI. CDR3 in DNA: TGTGCCAGCTCACCCCTAGCGGGAGAGAGAAATGAGCAGTTCTTC. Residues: CASSPLAGERNEQFF.

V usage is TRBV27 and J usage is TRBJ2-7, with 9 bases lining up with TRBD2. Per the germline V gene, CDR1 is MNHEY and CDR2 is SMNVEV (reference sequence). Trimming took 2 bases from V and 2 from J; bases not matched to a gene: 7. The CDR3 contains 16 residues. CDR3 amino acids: CASSLNGGGAPYEQYF. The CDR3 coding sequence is TGTGCCAGCAGTTTAAACGGCGGGGGGGCCCCCTACGAGCAGTACTTC.

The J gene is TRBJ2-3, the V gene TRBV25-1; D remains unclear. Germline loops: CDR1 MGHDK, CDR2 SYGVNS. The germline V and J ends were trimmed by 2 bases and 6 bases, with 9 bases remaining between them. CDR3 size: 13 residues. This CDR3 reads CASSEIASDTQYF. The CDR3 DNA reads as TGTGCCAGCAGTGAAATAGCATCTGATACGCAGTATTTT.